This TCR beta chain was sequenced for a study of blood T cell repertoires in COVID-19. Study-wide background: T cells, B-cell-depleted T cells, or PBMCs supplied cDNA or gDNA.

In the original analysis: Estimation of nucleated cell counts relied on the amplification of reference gene primers. Only in-frame clones appear in the TCRdb table, and some are missing; sequencing was by immunoSEQ multiplex PCR. V, J and clone size were drawn from that table, and D and trimming were deduced from the DNA. This sample has approximately 280,000 clones, with over 75% found just once. CDR1 MDHEN and CDR2 SYDVKM come from the germline V gene. CDR3 length equals 14 residues. Trimming left V 8 bases short and J 1 base short, with 12 bases between. This receptor was identified in a woman in her 70s with acute or convalescent COVID-19. Sequenced material: peripheral blood. This chain connects TRBV28 to TRBJ1-5; D remains unclear. CDR3 nucleotide sequence: TGTGCCAGCGGCCATTTATTAAGCAATCAGCCCCAGCATTTT. This sequence encodes CASGHLLSNQPQHF. Drawing the rest from reference TRBV28 and TRBJ1-5, the complete variable domain is DVKVTQSSRYLVKRTGEKVFLECVQDMDHENMFWYRQDPGLGLRLIYFSYDVKMKEKGDIPEGYSVSREKKERFSLILESASTNQTSMYLCASGHLLSNQPQHFGDGTRLSIL.